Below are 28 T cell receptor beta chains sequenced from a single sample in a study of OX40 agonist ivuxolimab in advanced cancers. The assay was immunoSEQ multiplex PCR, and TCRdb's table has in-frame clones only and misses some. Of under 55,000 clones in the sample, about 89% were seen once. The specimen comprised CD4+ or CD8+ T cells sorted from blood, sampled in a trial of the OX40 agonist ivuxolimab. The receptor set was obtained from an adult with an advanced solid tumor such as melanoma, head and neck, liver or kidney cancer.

CDR3 nucleotides: TGCGCCAGCAGCCCGGGACAGGGGACCTATGGCTACACCTTC. Its protein is CASSPGQGTYGYTF. This chain uses TRBV5-1 with TRBJ1-2; 10 bases agree with TRBD1. Germline CDR1 and CDR2: SGHRS and YFSETQ. V dropped 4 bases and J dropped 4; count of bases not matched to a gene: 4. The CDR3 is 14 amino acids.

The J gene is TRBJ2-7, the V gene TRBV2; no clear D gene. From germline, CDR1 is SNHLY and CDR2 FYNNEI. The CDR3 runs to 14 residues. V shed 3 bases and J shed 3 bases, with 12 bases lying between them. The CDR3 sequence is CASSDPRLLYEQYF. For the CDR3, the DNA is TGTGCCAGCAGTGACCCACGGTTGCTCTACGAGCAGTACTTC.

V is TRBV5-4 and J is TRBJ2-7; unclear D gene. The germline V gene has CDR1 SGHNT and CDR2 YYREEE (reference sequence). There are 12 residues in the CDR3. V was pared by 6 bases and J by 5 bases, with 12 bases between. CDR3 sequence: CASTKGEDEQYF. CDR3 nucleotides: TGTGCCAGCACCAAAGGCGAAGACGAGCAGTACTTC.

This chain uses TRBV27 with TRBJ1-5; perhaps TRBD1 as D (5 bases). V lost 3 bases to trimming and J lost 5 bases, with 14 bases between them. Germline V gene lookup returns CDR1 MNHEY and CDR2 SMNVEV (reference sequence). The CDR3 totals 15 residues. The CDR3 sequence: CASSFIQVRDQPQHF. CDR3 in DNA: TGTGCCAGCAGTTTTATACAGGTTAGGGATCAGCCCCAGCATTTT.

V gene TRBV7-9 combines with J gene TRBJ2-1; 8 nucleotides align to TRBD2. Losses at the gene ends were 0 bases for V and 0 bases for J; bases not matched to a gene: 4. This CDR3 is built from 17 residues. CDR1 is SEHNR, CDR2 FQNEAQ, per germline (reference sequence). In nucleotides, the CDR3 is TGTGCCAGCAGCTTAGCGGCTAGCGGGCCCTCCTACAATGAGCAGTTCTTC. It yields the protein CASSLAASGPSYNEQFF.

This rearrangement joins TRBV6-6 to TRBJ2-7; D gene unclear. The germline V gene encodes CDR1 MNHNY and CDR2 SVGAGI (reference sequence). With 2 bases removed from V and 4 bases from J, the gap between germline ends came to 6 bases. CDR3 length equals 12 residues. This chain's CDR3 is CASSYDSYEQYF. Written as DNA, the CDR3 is TGTGCCAGCAGTTACGACTCGTACGAGCAGTACTTC.

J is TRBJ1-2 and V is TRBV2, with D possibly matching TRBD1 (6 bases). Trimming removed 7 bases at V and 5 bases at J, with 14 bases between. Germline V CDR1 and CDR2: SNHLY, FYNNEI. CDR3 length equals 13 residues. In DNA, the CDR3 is TGTGCCAGCATAGGACAGCGTGGATATGGCTACACCTTC. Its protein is CASIGQRGYGYTF. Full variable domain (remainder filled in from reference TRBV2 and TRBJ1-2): EPEVTQTPSHQVTQMGQEVILRCVPISNHLYFYWYRQILGQKVEFLVSFYNNEISEKSEIFDDQFSVERPDGSNFTLKIRSTKLEDSAMYFCASIGQRGYGYTFGSGTRLTVV.

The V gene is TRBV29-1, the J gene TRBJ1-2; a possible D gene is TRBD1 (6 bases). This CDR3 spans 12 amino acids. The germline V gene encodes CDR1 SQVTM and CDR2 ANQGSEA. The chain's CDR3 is CGAIQGLLGYTF. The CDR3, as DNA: TGCGGTGCTATTCAGGGGTTGTTGGGCTACACCTTC.

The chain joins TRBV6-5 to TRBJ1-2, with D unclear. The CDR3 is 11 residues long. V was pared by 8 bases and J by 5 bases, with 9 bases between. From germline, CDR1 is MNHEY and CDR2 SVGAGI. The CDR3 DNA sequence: TGTGCCAGCCGTGACGGATATGGCTACACCTTC. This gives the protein CASRDGYGYTF.

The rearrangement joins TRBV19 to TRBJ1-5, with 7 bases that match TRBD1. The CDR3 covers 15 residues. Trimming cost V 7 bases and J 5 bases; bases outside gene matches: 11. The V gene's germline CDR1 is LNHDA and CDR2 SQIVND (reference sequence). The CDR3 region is CASTNRGQWDQPQHF. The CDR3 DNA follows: TGTGCCAGTACTAATCGGGGACAGTGGGATCAGCCCCAGCATTTT.

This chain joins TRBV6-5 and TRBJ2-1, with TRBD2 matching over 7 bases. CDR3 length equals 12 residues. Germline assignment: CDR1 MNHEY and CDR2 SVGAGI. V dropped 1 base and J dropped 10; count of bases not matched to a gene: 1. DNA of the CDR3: TGTGCCAGCAGTTACTTGGGGGGGGAGCAGTTCTTC. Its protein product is CASSYLGGEQFF.

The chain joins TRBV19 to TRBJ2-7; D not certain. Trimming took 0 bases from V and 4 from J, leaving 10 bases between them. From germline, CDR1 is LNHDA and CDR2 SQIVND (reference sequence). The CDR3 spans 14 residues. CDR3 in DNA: TGTGCCAGTAGTATAGATTCAGAAGGATACGAGCAGTACTTC. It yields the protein CASSIDSEGYEQYF.

The CDR3 bases are TGTGCCAGCTCACCCCAGGACAGGGGTCATGGCTACACCTTC. Translated, it gives CASSPQDRGHGYTF. The chain links TRBV18 to TRBJ1-2, with 9 bases identical to TRBD1. V was pared by 3 bases and J by 6 bases, with 5 bases of the junction left unmatched. Germline lookup yields CDR1 KGHSH and CDR2 LQKENI. This CDR3 contains 14 residues.

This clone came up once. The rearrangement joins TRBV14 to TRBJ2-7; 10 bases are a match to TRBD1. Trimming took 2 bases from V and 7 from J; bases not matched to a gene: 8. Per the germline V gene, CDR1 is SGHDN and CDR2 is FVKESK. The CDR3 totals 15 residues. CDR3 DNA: TGTGCCAGCAGCCAAATGCCGGGACAGGGGAATGAGCAGTACTTC. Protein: CASSQMPGQGNEQYF.

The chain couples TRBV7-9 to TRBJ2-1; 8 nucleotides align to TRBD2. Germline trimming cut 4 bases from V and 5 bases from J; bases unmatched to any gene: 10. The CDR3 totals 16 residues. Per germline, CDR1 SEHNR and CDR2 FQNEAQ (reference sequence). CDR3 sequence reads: CASSSTPREGNNEQFF. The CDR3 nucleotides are TGTGCCAGCAGCTCCACCCCCCGGGAGGGGAACAATGAGCAGTTCTTC.

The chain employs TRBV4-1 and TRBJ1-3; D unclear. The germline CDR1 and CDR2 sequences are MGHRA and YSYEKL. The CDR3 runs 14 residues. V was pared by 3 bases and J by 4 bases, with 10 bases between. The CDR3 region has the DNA TGCGCCAGCAGCCATGACCAGGACGGAAACACCATATATTTT. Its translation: CASSHDQDGNTIYF.

The CDR3 coding sequence is TGTGCCAGCGGAAGCGGGAGTTGGGAGACCCAGTACTTC. Its protein is CASGSGSWETQYF. The genes are TRBV27 and TRBJ2-5, with 8 nucleotides matching TRBD2. CDR1 is MNHEY and CDR2 is SMNVEV in the germline V gene (reference sequence). The ends lost 8 bases at V and 5 bases at J; junction bases unmatched: 7. The CDR3 extends over 13 amino acids.

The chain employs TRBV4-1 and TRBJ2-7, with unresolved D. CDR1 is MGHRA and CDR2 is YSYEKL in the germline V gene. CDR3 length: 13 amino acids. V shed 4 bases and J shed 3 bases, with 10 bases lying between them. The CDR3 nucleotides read TGCGCCAGCAGCCTAAACGTCGGCTACGAGCAGTACTTC. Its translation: CASSLNVGYEQYF.

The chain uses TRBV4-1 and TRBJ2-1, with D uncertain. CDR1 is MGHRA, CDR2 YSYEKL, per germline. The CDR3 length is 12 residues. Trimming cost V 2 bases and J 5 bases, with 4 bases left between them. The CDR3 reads CASSQLDNEQFF. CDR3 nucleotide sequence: TGCGCCAGCAGCCAACTCGACAATGAGCAGTTCTTC.

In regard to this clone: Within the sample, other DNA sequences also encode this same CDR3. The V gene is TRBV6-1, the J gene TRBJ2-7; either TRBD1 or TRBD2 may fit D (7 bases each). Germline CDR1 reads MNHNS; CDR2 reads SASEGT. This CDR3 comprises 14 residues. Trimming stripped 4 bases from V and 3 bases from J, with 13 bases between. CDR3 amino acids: CASSGRGGRYEQYF. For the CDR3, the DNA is TGTGCCAGCAGTGGCAGGGGGGGCCGCTACGAGCAGTACTTC.

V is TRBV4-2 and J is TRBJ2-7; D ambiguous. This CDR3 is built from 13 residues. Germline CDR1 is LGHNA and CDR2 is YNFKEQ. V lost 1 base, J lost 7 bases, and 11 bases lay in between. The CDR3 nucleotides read TGTGCCAGCAGCCAAGCTGGTGATCTGGAGCAGTACTTC. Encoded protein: CASSQAGDLEQYF.

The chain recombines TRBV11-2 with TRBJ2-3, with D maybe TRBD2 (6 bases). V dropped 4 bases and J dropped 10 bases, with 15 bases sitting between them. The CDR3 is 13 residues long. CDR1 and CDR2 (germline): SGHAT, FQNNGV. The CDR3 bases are TGTGCCAGCAGCTATAAACTAGCCCTCGCGCAGTATTTT. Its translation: CASSYKLALAQYF.

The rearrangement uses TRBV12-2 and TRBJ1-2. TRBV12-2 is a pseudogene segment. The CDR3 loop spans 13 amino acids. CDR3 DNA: TGTGCAAGCCAACTCCGACCCGGGGGGAGCTACACCTTC. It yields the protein CASQLRPGGSYTF.

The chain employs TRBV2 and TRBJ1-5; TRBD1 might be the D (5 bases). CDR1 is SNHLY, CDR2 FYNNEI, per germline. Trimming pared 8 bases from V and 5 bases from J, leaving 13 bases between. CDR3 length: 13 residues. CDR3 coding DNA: TGTGCCAGCGGGGGGGGGACCCATCAGCCCCAGCATTTT. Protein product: CASGGGTHQPQHF.

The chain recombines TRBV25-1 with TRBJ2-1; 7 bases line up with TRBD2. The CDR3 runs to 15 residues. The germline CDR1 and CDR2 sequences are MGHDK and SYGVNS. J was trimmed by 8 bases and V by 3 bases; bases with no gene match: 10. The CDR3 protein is CASSEDAWLADEQFF. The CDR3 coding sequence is TGTGCCAGCAGTGAGGATGCGTGGCTAGCGGATGAGCAGTTCTTC.

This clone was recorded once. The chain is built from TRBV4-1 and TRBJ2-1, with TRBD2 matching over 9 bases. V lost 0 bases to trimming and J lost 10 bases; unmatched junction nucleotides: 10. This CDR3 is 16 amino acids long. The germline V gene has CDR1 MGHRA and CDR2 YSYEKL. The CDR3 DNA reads TGCGCCAGCAGCCAAGAAGGGGCGGGAGGGCGACGGGAGCAGTTCTTC. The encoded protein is CASSQEGAGGRREQFF.

The CDR3 here is CASSQGRNYGYTF. The CDR3 DNA reads as TGTGCCAGCAGCCAAGGCCGTAACTATGGCTACACCTTC. V gene TRBV14 combines with J gene TRBJ1-2, with D unclear. Per the germline V gene, CDR1 is SGHDN and CDR2 is FVKESK. Trimming removed 1 base at V and 1 base at J, with 4 bases between. This CDR3 is built from 13 residues.

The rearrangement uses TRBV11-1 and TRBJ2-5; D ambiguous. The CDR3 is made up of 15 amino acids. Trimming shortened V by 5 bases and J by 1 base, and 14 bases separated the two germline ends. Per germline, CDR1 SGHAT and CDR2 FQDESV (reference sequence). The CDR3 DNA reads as TGTGCCAGCAGCGCTAGGTGGCTCCTCCAAGAGACCCAGTACTTC. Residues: CASSARWLLQETQYF. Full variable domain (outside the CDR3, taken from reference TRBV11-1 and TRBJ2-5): EAEVAQSPRYKITEKSQAVAFWCDPISGHATLYWYRQILGQGPELLVQFQDESVVDDSQLPKDRFSAERLKGVDSTLKIQPAELGDSAMYLCASSARWLLQETQYFGPGTRLLVL.